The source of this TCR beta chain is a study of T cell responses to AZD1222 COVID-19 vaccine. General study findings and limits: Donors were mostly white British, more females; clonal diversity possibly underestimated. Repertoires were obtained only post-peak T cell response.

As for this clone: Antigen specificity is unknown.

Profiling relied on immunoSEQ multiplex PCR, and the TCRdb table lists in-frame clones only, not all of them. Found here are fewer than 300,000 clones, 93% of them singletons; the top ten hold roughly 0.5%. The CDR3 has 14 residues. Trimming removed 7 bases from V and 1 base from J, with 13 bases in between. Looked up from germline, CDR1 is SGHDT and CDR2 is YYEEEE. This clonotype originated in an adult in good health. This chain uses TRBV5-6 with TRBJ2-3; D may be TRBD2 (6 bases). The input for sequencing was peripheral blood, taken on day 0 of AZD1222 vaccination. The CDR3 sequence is CASCDPGGTDTQYF. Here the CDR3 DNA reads TGTGCCAGCTGTGACCCGGGGGGCACAGATACGCAGTATTTT.